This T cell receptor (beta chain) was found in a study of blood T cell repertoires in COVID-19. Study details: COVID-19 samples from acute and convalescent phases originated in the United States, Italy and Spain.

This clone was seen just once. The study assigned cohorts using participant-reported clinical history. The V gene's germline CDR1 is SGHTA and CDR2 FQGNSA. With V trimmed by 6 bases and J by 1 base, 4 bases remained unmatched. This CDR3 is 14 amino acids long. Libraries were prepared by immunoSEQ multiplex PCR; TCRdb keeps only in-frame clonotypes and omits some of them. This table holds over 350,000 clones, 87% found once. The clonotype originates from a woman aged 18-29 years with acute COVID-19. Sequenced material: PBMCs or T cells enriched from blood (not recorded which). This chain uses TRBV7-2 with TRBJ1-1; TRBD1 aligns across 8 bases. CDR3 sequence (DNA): TGTGCCAGCAGGTTACAGGGGGAGAACACTGAAGCTTTCTTT. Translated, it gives CASRLQGENTEAFF.